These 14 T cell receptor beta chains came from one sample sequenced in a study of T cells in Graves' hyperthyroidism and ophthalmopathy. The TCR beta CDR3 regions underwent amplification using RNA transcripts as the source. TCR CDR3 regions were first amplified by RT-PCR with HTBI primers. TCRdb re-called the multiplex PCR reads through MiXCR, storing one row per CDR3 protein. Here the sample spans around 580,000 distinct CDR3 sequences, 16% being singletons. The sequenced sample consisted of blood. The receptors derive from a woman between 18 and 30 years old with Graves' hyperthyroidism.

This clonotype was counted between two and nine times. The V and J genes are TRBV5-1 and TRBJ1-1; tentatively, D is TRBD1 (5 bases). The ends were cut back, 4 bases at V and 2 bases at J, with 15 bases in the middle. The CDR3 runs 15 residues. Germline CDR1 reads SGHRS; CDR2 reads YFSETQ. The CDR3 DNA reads TGCGCCAGCAGCCCAGGGCCCCTGGTCAACACTGAAGCTTTCTTT. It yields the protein CASSPGPLVNTEAFF.

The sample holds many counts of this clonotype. In DNA, the CDR3 is TGTGCCAGCAGCTACTTAGGGACCCAGTACTTC. Protein product: CASSYLGTQYF. V usage is TRBV12-3 or TRBV12-4 and J usage is TRBJ2-5; D gene unclear. The CDR3 contains 11 residues. Deletions cut 6 bases from V and 7 bases from J, with 9 bases between.

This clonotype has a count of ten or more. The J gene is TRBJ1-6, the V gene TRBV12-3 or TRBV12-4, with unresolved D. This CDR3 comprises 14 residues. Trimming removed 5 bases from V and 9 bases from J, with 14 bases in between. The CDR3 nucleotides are TGTGCCAGCAGTGCAATGGGGAATGGTTCACCCCTCCACTTT. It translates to CASSAMGNGSPLHF.

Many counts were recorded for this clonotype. For the CDR3, the DNA is TGCAGTGCTTGGGACCGCGGTACCTACAATGAGCAGTTCTTC. This codes for CSAWDRGTYNEQFF. This chain links TRBV20-1 with TRBJ2-1, with D perhaps matching TRBD1 or TRBD2 (5 bases each). Trimming took off 5 bases at V and 2 bases at J, with 13 bases between the two ends. Per the germline V gene, CDR1 is DFQATT and CDR2 is SNEGSKA (reference sequence). The CDR3 is made up of 14 amino acids.

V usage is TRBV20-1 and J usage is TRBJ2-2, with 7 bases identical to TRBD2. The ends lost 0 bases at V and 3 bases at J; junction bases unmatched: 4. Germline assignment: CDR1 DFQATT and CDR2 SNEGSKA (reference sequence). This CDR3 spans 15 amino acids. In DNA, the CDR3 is TGCAGTGCTAGAGATTGGGGGGGAGACACCGGGGAGCTGTTTTTT. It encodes CSARDWGGDTGELFF.

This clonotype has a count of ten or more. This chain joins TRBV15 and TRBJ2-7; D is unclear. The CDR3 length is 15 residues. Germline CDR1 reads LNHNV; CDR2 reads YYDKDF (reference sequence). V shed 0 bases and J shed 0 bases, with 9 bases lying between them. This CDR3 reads CATSRDRYNSYEQYF. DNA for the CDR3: TGTGCCACCAGCAGAGATCGGTACAACTCCTACGAGCAGTACTTC.

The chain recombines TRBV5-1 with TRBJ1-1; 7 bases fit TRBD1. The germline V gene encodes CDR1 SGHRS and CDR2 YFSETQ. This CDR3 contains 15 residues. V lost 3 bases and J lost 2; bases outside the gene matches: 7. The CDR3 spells CASSWTGTVNTEAFF. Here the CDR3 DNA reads TGCGCCAGCAGCTGGACAGGAACCGTAAACACTGAAGCTTTCTTT.

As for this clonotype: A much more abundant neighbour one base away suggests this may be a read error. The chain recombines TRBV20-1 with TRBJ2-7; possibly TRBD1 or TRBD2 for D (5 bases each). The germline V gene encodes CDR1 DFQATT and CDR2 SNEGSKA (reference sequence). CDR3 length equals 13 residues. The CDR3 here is CSADRDGSYEPYF. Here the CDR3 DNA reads TGCAGTGCTGACCGGGACGGATCCTACGAGCCGTACTTC.

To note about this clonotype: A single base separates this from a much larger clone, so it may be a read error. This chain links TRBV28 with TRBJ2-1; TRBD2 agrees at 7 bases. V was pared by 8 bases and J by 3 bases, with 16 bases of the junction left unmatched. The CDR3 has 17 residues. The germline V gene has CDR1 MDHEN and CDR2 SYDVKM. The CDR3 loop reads CASQKGPLAGNYNEQFF. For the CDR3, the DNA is TGTGCCAGCCAAAAGGGTCCATTAGCGGGTAACTACAATGAGCAGTTCTTC. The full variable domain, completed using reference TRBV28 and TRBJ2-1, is DVKVTQSSRYLVKRTGEKVFLECVQDMDHENMFWYRQDPGLGLRLIYFSYDVKMKEKGDIPEGYSVSREKKERFSLILESASTNQTSMYLCASQKGPLAGNYNEQFFGPGTRLTVL.

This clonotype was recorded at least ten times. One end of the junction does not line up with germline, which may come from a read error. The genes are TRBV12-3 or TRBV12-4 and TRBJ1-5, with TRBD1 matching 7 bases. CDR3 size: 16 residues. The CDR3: CASSPRGPRSSQPQHF. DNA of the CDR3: TGTGCCAGCAGTCCAAGGGGGCCCCGGAGCAGTCAGCCCCAGCATTTT.

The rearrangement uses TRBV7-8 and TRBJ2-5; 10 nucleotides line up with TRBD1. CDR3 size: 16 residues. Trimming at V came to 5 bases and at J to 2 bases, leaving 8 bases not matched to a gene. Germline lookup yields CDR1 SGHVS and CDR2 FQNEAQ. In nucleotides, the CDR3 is TGTGCCAGCAGCCCCGAGGACAGGGGGGGGCAAGAGACCCAGTACTTC. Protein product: CASSPEDRGGQETQYF.

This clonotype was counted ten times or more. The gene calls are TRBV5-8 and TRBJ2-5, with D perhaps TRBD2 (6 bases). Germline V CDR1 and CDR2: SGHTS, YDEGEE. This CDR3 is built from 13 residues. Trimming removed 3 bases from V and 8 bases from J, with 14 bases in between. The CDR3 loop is CASSSTGRSTQYF. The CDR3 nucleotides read TGTGCCAGCAGCTCGACCGGGAGAAGCACCCAGTACTTC.

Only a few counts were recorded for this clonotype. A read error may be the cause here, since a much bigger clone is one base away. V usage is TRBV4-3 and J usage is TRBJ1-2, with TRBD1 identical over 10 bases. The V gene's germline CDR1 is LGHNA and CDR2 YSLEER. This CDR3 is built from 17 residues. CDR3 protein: CTSSPNPSGTGVHGYTF. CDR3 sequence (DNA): TGCACCAGCAGCCCTAACCCCTCCGGGACAGGGGTCCATGGCTACACCTTC.

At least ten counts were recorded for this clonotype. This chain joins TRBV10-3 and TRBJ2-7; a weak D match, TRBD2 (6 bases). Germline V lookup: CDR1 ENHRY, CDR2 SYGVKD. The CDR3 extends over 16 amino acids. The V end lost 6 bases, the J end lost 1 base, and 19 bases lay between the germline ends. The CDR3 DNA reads TGTGCCATCAGACCCCAACTAGCAATCGGATCCTACGAGCAGTACTTC. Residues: CAIRPQLAIGSYEQYF.